This T cell receptor beta chain derives from a study of identical twins. This clonotype was observed a handful of times. TCRdb itself ran the 5' RACE reads through MiXCR, one entry per CDR3 protein. Counted here are 420,000 or so distinct CDR3 sequences, around 20% occurring once; the ten biggest clones make up around 10%. V dropped 4 bases and J dropped 0 bases, with 12 bases sitting between them. CDR1 and CDR2 from the germline V gene are SGHRS and YFSETQ. CDR3 length equals 15 residues. Sequencing used naive T cells sorted from blood. The chain joins TRBV5-1 to TRBJ2-3, with D perhaps matching TRBD1 or TRBD2 (5 bases each). The receptor's source is a man in his fifties or sixties in good health. CDR3 amino acids: CASSVPGQSTDTQYF. CDR3 coding DNA: TGCGCCAGCAGCGTCCCGGGGCAAAGCACAGATACGCAGTATTTT.